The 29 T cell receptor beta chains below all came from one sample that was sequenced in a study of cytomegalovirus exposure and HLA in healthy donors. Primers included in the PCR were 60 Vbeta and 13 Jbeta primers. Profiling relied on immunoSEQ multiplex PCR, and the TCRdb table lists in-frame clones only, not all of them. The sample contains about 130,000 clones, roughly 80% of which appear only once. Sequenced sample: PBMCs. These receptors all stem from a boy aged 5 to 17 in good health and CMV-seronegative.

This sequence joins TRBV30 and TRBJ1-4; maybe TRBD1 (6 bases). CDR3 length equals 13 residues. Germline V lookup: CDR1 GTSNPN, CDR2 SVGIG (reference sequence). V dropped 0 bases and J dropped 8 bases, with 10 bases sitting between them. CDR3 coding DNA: TGTGCCTGGAGTGTAGGCCAGGGGGAAAAACTGTTTTTT. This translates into CAWSVGQGEKLFF.

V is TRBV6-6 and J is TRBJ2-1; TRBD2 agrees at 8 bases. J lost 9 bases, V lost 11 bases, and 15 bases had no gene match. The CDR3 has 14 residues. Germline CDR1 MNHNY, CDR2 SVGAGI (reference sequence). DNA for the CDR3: TGTGCCTCGGGGGGGTGGGGTACAATGGGTGAGCAGTTCTTC. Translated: CASGGWGTMGEQFF.

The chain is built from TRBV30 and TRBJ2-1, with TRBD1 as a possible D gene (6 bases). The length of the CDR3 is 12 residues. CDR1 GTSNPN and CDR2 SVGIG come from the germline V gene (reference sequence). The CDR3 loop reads CAAGAGYNEQFF. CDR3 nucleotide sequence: TGTGCGGCAGGGGCTGGATACAATGAGCAGTTCTTC.

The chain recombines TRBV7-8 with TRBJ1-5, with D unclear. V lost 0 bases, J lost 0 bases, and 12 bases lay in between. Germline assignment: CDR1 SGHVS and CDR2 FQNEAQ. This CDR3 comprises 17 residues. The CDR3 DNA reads TGTGCCAGCAGCTTAGCCCAAGACTTCTCTAGCAATCAGCCCCAGCATTTT. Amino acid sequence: CASSLAQDFSSNQPQHF.

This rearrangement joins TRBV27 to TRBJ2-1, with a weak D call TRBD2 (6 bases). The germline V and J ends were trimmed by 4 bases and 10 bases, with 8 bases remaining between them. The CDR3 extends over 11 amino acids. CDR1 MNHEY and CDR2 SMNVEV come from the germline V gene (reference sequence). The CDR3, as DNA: TGTGCCAGCAGTTCGGCGGGGGAGCAGTTCTTC. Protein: CASSSAGEQFF.

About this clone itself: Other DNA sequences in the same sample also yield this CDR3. In nucleotides, the CDR3 is TGTGCCAGCAGTTATGGGGGGGGCACTGAAGCTTTCTTT. Translated: CASSYGGGTEAFF. This rearrangement joins TRBV6-5 to TRBJ1-1, with D maybe TRBD1 (5 bases). V lost 3 bases to trimming and J lost 4 bases, with 9 bases between them. The germline V gene has CDR1 MNHEY and CDR2 SVGAGI. The CDR3 totals 13 residues.

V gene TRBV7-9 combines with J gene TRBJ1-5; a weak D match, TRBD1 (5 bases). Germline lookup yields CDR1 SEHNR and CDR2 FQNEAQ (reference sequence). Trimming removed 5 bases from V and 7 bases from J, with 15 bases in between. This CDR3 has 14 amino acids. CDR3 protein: CASSHRTNPQPQHF. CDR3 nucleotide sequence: TGTGCCAGCAGCCACCGGACAAATCCGCAGCCCCAGCATTTT.

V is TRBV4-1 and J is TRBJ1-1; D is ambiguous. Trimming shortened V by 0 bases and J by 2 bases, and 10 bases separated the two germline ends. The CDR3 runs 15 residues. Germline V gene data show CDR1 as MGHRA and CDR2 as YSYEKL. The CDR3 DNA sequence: TGCGCCAGCAGCCAAGAGATGGACTTCAACACTGAAGCTTTCTTT. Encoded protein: CASSQEMDFNTEAFF.

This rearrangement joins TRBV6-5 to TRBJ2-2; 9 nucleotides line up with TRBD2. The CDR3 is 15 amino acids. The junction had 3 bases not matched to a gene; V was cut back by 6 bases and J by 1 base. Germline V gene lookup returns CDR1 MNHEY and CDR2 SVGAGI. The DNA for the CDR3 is TGTGCCAGCAGGAGGACTAGCGTGAACACCGGGGAGCTGTTTTTT. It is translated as CASRRTSVNTGELFF.

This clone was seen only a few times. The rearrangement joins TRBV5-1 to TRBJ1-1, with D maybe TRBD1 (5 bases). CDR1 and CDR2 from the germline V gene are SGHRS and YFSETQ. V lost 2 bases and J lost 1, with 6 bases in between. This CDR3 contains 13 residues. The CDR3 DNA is TGCGCCAGCAGCTTCAGGGAGAACACTGAAGCTTTCTTT. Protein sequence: CASSFRENTEAFF.

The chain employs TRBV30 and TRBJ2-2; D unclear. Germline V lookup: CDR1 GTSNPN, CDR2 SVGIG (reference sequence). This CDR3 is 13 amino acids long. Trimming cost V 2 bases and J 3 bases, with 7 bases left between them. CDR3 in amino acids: CAWSLVYTGELFF. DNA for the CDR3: TGTGCCTGGAGTCTAGTCTACACCGGGGAGCTGTTTTTT.

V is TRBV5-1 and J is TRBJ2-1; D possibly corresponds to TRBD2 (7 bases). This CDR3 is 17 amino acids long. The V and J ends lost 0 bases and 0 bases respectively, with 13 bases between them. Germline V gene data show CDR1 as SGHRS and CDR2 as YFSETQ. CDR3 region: CASSLGAGASSYNEQFF. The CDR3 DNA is TGCGCCAGCAGCTTGGGGGCGGGGGCTAGCTCCTACAATGAGCAGTTCTTC.

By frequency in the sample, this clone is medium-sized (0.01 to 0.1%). The CDR3 loop is CASSQDGTSAYNEQFF. Written as DNA, the CDR3 is TGTGCCAGCAGCCAAGATGGGACTAGCGCCTACAATGAGCAGTTCTTC. The rearrangement joins TRBV4-2 to TRBJ2-1, with 10 bases fitting TRBD2. This CDR3 is 16 amino acids long. CDR1 and CDR2 from the germline V gene are LGHNA and YNFKEQ. V gave up 0 bases and J gave up 2 bases; unmatched junction bases: 1.

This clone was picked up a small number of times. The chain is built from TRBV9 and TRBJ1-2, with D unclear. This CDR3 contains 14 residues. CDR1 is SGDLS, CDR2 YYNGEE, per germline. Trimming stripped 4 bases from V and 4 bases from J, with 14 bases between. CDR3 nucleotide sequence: TGTGCCAGCAGCTCAGGCAGGAATCCCTATGGCTACACCTTC. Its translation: CASSSGRNPYGYTF.

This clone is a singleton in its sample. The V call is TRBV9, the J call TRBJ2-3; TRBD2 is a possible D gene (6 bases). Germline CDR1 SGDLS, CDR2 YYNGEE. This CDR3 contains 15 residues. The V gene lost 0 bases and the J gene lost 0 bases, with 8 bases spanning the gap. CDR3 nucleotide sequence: TGTGCCAGCAGCGTAGTAGGGACTAGCACAGATACGCAGTATTTT. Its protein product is CASSVVGTSTDTQYF.

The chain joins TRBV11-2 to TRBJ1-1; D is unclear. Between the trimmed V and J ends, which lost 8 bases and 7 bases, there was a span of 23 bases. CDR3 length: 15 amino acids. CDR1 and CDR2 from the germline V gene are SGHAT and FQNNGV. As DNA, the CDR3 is TGTGCCAGCCGCCGTTCGGGAGGAGGGCTGGGTGAAGCTTTCTTT. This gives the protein CASRRSGGGLGEAFF.

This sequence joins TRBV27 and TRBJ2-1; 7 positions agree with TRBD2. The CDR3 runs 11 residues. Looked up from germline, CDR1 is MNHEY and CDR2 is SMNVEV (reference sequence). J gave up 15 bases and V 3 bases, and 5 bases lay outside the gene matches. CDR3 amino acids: CASSFGGRWFF. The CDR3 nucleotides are TGTGCCAGCAGTTTTGGCGGGAGATGGTTCTTC.

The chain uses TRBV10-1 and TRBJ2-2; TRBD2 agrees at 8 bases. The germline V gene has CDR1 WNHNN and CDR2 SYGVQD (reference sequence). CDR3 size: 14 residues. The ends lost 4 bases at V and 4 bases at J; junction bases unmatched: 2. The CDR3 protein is CASSGTSSTGELFF. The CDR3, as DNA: TGCGCCAGCAGTGGGACTAGCTCCACCGGGGAGCTGTTTTTT.

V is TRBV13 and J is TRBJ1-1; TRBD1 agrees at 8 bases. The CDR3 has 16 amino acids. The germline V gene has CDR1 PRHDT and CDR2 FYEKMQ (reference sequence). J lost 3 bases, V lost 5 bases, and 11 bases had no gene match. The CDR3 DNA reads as TGTGCCAGCAGCACATGGAGACAGGGGACGGACACTGAAGCTTTCTTT. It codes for CASSTWRQGTDTEAFF.

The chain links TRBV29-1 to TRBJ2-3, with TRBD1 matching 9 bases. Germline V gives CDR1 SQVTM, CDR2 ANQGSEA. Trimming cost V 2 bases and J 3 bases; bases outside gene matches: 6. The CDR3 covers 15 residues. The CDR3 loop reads CSVERGDRETDTQYF. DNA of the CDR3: TGCAGCGTTGAAAGAGGGGACAGGGAGACAGATACGCAGTATTTT.

CDR3 sequence (DNA): TGTGCCAGCAGCTTGGCCGAGGGTCTCTCCTACGAGCAGTACTTC. This translates into CASSLAEGLSYEQYF. The V and J genes are TRBV5-4 and TRBJ2-7, with D possibly being TRBD2 (5 bases). The CDR3 has 15 amino acids. The ends were cut back, 0 bases at V and 0 bases at J, with 10 bases in the middle. CDR1 and CDR2 (germline): SGHNT, YYREEE (reference sequence).

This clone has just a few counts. CDR3 nucleotide sequence: TGCGCCAGCAGCCAAGAGAGACGGGATCAGCCCCAGCATTTT. Encoded protein: CASSQERRDQPQHF. This rearrangement joins TRBV4-3 to TRBJ1-5; D is undetermined. The CDR3 has 14 amino acids. V lost 0 bases to trimming and J lost 5 bases, with 8 bases between them. CDR1 LGHNA and CDR2 YSLEER come from the germline V gene.

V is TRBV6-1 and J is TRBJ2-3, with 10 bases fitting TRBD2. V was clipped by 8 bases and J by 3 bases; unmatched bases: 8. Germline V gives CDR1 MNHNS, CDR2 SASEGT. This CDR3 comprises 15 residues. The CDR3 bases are TGTGCCAGCTTCGGGAGCGGGAGGGCTACAGATACGCAGTATTTT. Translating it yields CASFGSGRATDTQYF.

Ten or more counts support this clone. The CDR3 protein is CAISDPGDGPYEQYF. CDR3 DNA sequence: TGTGCCATCAGTGACCCGGGGGACGGACCCTACGAGCAGTACTTC. The chain joins TRBV10-3 to TRBJ2-7, with a possible D match to TRBD2 (6 bases). The germline V and J ends were trimmed by 3 bases and 2 bases, with 14 bases remaining between them. This CDR3 spans 15 amino acids. Germline loops: CDR1 ENHRY, CDR2 SYGVKD.

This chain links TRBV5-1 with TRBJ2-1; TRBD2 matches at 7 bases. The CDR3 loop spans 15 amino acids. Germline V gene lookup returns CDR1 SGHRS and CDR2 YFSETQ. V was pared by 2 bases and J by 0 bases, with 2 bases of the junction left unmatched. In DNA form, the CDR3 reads TGCGCCAGCAGCTTCGGACTAGACTCCTACAATGAGCAGTTCTTC. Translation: CASSFGLDSYNEQFF.

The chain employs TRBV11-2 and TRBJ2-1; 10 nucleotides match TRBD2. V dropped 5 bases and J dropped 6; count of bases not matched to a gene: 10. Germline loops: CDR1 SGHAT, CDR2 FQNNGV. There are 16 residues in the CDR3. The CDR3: CASSTLLAGVGNEQFF. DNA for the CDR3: TGTGCCAGCAGCACTCTTCTAGCGGGAGTTGGCAATGAGCAGTTCTTC.

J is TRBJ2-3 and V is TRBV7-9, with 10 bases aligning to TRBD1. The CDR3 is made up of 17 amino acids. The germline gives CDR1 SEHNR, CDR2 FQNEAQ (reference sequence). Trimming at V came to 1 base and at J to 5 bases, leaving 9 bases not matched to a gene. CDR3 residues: CASSLEGQGNSGDTQYF. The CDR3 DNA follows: TGTGCCAGCAGCTTAGAGGGACAGGGGAATTCTGGAGATACGCAGTATTTT.

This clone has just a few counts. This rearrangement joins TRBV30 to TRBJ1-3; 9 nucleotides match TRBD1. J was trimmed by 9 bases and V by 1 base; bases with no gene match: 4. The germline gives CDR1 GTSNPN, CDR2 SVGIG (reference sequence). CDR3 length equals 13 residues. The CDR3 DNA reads TGTGCCTGGAGTGCGGGACAGGGAGGCACCATATATTTT. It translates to CAWSAGQGGTIYF.

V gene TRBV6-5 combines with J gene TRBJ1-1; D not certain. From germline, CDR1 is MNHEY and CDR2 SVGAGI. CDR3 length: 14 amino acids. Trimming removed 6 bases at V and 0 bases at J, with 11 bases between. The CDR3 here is CASSPGGMNTEAFF. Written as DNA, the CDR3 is TGTGCCAGCAGCCCCGGCGGTATGAACACTGAAGCTTTCTTT.